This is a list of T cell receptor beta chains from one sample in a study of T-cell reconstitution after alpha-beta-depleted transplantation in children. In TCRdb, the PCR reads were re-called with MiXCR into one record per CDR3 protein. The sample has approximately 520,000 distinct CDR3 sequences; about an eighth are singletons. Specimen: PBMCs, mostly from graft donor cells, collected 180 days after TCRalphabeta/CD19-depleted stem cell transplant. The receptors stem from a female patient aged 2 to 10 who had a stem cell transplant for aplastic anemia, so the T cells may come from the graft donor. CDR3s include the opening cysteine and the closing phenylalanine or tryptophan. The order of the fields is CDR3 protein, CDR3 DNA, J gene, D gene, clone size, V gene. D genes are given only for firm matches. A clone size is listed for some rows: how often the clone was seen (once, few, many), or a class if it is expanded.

CASRRTGWHTGELFF | TGTGCCAGCAGGCGGACAGGGTGGCACACCGGGGAGCTGTTTTTT | TRBJ2-2 | TRBD1 | NA | TRBV4-2
CASSYVRGTYEQYF | TGTGCCAGCAGTTACGTACGCGGAACCTACGAGCAGTACTTC | TRBJ2-7 | NA | many | TRBV6-5
CASSLASGLKGELFF | TGCGCCAGCAGCTTGGCTAGCGGACTTAAAGGGGAGCTGTTTTTT | TRBJ2-2 | TRBD2 | NA | TRBV5-1
CATSREGPWAVYEQYF | TGTGCCACCAGCAGAGAAGGCCCATGGGCCGTCTACGAGCAGTACTTC | TRBJ2-7 | NA | few | TRBV15
CASSPRTAVNYGYTF | TGTGCCAGCAGCCCGCGGACAGCAGTAAACTATGGCTACACCTTC | TRBJ1-2 | NA | NA | TRBV28
CASSVPVRSSSGANVLTF | TGTGCCAGCAGCGTTCCAGTAAGAAGTTCCTCTGGGGCCAACGTCCTGACTTTC | TRBJ2-6 | NA | NA | TRBV9
CASSEVGRITQPQHF | TGTGCCAGCAGTGAGGTCGGCAGGATAACCCAGCCCCAGCATTTT | TRBJ1-5 | NA | many | TRBV6-1
CASSRGRFAYNEQFF | TGTGCCAGCAGCCGAGGGCGTTTTGCTTACAATGAGCAGTTCTTC | TRBJ2-1 | NA | few | TRBV6-2/TRBV6-3
CASNEHLDFNQPQHF | TGTGCCAGTAACGAGCACTTGGATTTCAATCAGCCCCAGCATTTT | TRBJ1-5 | NA | few | TRBV19
CASSFRLISYEQYF | TGTGCCAGCAGTTTCCGACTCATCTCCTACGAGCAGTACTTC | TRBJ2-7 | NA | many | TRBV12-3/TRBV12-4
CASSLGQGPRENTQYF | TGTGCCAGCAGCCTTGGACAGGGCCCCAGAGAGAATACGCAGTATTTT | TRBJ2-3 | TRBD1 | NA | TRBV7-2
CSVGNRDRGGDTQYF | TGCAGCGTTGGAAACCGGGACAGGGGCGGGGATACGCAGTATTTT | TRBJ2-3 | TRBD1 | many | TRBV29-1
CASSLCPDRQETQYF | TGTGCCAGCAGCTTATGCCCCGATCGCCAAGAGACCCAGTACTTC | TRBJ2-5 | NA | NA | TRBV7-9
CASSFYIASAATNEKLFF | TGTGCCAGCAGCTTTTATATCGCAAGCGCCGCAACTAATGAAAAACTGTTTTTT | TRBJ1-4 | NA | NA | TRBV5-6
CASSLSGRKVYYEQYF | TGTGCCAGCAGCCTCAGCGGGAGGAAAGTTTACTACGAGCAGTACTTC | TRBJ2-7 | TRBD2 | NA | TRBV6-1
CASSLGTSALGGEQFF | TGCGCCAGCAGCTTGGGGACTAGCGCCCTTGGGGGAGAGCAGTTCTTC | TRBJ2-1 | TRBD2 | NA | TRBV5-1
CASSERGALNNEQFF | TGTGCCAGCAGTGAACGAGGAGCACTAAACAATGAGCAGTTCTTC | TRBJ2-1 | NA | NA | TRBV25-1
CASSIPRVQGTIDEQFF | TGTGCCAGTAGTATCCCCAGGGTTCAGGGGACTATTGATGAGCAGTTCTTC | TRBJ2-1 | NA | NA | TRBV19
CASSQGSSGLATGELFF | TGTGCCAGCAGCCAAGGAAGTAGTGGACTAGCAACCGGGGAGCTGTTTTTT | TRBJ2-2 | TRBD2 | many | TRBV4-2
CSASYGRVPYNEQFF | TGCAGTGCTAGCTACGGGAGGGTACCCTACAATGAGCAGTTCTTC | TRBJ2-1 | TRBD2 | few | TRBV20-1
CASSYGLAGGQETQYF | TGTGCCAGCAGTTACGGGCTAGCGGGAGGGCAAGAGACCCAGTACTTC | TRBJ2-5 | TRBD2 | many | TRBV6-5
CASSLRTAYEQYF | TGTGCCAGCAGCCTCCGGACAGCCTACGAGCAGTACTTC | TRBJ2-7 | NA | few | TRBV7-8
CASSGGTSNGELFF | TGTGCCAGCAGCGGCGGGACTAGTAACGGGGAGCTGTTTTTT | TRBJ2-2 | TRBD2 | many | TRBV12-3/TRBV12-4
CASSLGVGGTEAFF | TGCGCCAGCAGCTTGGGAGTGGGAGGCACTGAAGCTTTCTTT | TRBJ1-1 | NA | few | TRBV5-1
CASSQLAGGYWTDTQYF | TGTGCCAGCAGTCAACTAGCGGGAGGATATTGGACAGATACGCAGTATTTT | TRBJ2-3 | TRBD2 | few | TRBV6-2/TRBV6-3
CASRDRLYGYTF | TGCGCCAGCCGGGACAGACTCTATGGCTACACCTTC | TRBJ1-2 | TRBD1 | NA | TRBV5-1
CASSLRVPGYNYGYTF | TGTGCCAGCAGCTTAAGGGTTCCGGGTTACAACTATGGCTACACCTTC | TRBJ1-2 | NA | NA | TRBV7-3
CAISRGLSGITDTQYF | TGTGCCATCAGTCGTGGACTGAGCGGAATCACAGATACGCAGTATTTT | TRBJ2-3 | NA | NA | TRBV10-3
CASSQEETGASYEQYF | TGTGCCAGCAGCCAAGAGGAGACAGGGGCCTCCTACGAGCAGTACTTC | TRBJ2-7 | TRBD1 | many | TRBV4-2
CASSSSLWSGDSHEQYF | TGTGCCAGCAGCTCCTCCCTGTGGTCAGGGGATTCCCACGAGCAGTACTTC | TRBJ2-7 | NA | NA | TRBV13
CASSLGLQGSYNEQFF | TGTGCCAGCAGCTTGGGACTTCAAGGGTCCTACAATGAGCAGTTCTTC | TRBJ2-1 | NA | few | TRBV5-4
CASRNPPGQGTDTQYF | TGTGCCAGCCGTAATCCCCCCGGACAGGGCACAGATACGCAGTATTTT | TRBJ2-3 | TRBD1 | few | TRBV6-2/TRBV6-3
CASSPRGADNEQFF | TGTGCCAGCTCACCGCGGGGAGCGGACAATGAGCAGTTCTTC | TRBJ2-1 | NA | NA | TRBV18
CASSRSGTGNTEAFF | TGTGCCAGCAGCCGCTCCGGGACAGGGAACACTGAAGCTTTCTTT | TRBJ1-1 | TRBD1 | NA | TRBV12-3/TRBV12-4
CASSLAPRGNSPLHF | TGTGCCAGCAGCTTAGCCCCTAGGGGGAATTCACCCCTCCACTTT | TRBJ1-6 | NA | few | TRBV7-2
CASSPLSVSGTRGIQTQYF | TGTGCCAGCTCACCATTATCCGTTTCCGGGACTAGAGGTATCCAGACCCAGTACTTC | TRBJ2-5 | TRBD2 | NA | TRBV18
CASSLRSSGRYEQYF | TGTGCCAGCAGTTTACGGTCTAGCGGGAGGTACGAGCAGTACTTC | TRBJ2-7 | TRBD2 | NA | TRBV12-3/TRBV12-4
CASSVEAGASYEQYF | TGTGCCAGCAGCGTAGAAGCGGGAGCCTCCTACGAGCAGTACTTC | TRBJ2-7 | TRBD2 | NA | TRBV9
CASSLSPRERDTQYF | TGTGCCAGCAGCTTATCCCCCCGGGAGAGGGATACGCAGTATTTT | TRBJ2-3 | NA | NA | TRBV7-9
CASDIIGGAGTEAFF | TGTGCCAGCGATATTATAGGGGGCGCGGGCACTGAAGCTTTCTTT | TRBJ1-1 | TRBD1 | few | TRBV27
CASSYEILEGGLNEQFF | TGTGCCAGCAGTTACGAGATCCTAGAAGGAGGGCTTAATGAGCAGTTCTTC | TRBJ2-1 | NA | many | TRBV6-5
CASSTGPMNTEAFF | TGCGCCAGCAGTACAGGGCCAATGAACACTGAAGCTTTCTTT | TRBJ1-1 | NA | NA | TRBV5-1
CAIRGGGSPLHF | TGTGCCATCAGAGGGGGGGGATCACCCCTCCACTTT | TRBJ1-6 | NA | NA | TRBV10-3
CASSSLARAKNSQYF | TGTGCCAGCAGTAGCCTAGCGAGAGCCAAAAACAGTCAGTACTTC | TRBJ2-4 | NA | few | TRBV12-3/TRBV12-4
CASSLLWASAGNEQFF | TGTGCCAGCAGTTTACTCTGGGCTAGCGCCGGGAATGAGCAGTTCTTC | TRBJ2-1 | NA | NA | TRBV12-3/TRBV12-4
CASRQGQAGPETQYF | TGTGCCAGCAGACAAGGTCAGGCGGGGCCAGAGACCCAGTACTTC | TRBJ2-5 | NA | NA | TRBV12-3/TRBV12-4
CSAIASGRVYEQYF | TGCAGTGCTATTGCTAGCGGGAGGGTCTACGAGCAGTACTTC | TRBJ2-7 | TRBD2 | NA | TRBV20-1
CASSLAGQGETQYF | TGTGCCAGCAGCTTAGCGGGACAGGGGGAGACCCAGTACTTC | TRBJ2-5 | TRBD1 | many | TRBV7-2
CATGSGGGLSETQYF | TGTGCCACCGGCTCGGGGGGAGGGCTGTCAGAGACCCAGTACTTC | TRBJ2-5 | TRBD2 | few | TRBV24-1
CCARDLFSGANVLTF | TGCTGTGCTAGAGATTTGTTCTCTGGGGCCAACGTCCTGACTTTC | TRBJ2-6 | NA | NA | TRBV20-1
CASRWGGLAPGELFF | TGTGCCAGCAGATGGGGGGGGCTAGCCCCCGGGGAGCTGTTTTTT | TRBJ2-2 | NA | few | TRBV28
CSANDPTIYNSPLHF | TGCAGTGCAAACGACCCGACCATCTATAATTCACCCCTCCACTTT | TRBJ1-6 | NA | few | TRBV20-1
CASSQAGLAGKETQYF | TGTGCCAGCAGCCAGGCGGGGCTAGCGGGAAAAGAGACCCAGTACTTC | TRBJ2-5 | TRBD2 | many | TRBV7-9